These 26 T cell receptor beta chains were all obtained from the same sample, sequenced in a study of blood T cell repertoires in COVID-19. The assay was immunoSEQ multiplex PCR, and TCRdb's table has in-frame clones only and misses some. The table lists tens of thousands of clones, over 80% of them singletons. The sequenced sample consisted of peripheral blood. The receptor set was obtained from a human donor in a cohort sampled during active COVID-19.

This chain connects TRBV19 to TRBJ2-2, with D possibly TRBD1 on 5 matching bases. Germline loops: CDR1 LNHDA, CDR2 SQIVND (reference sequence). Trimming left V 5 bases short and J 0 bases short, with 7 bases between. The CDR3 covers 14 residues. The chain's CDR3 is CASSRTPNTGELFF. The CDR3 region has the DNA TGTGCCAGTAGTCGGACACCGAACACCGGGGAGCTGTTTTTT.

The chain joins TRBV30 to TRBJ1-2, with 7 bases matching TRBD1. J lost 6 bases, V lost 4 bases, and 11 bases had no gene match. Germline assignment: CDR1 GTSNPN and CDR2 SVGIG (reference sequence). The CDR3 is 14 amino acids. The CDR3 here is CAWNAGRQGHGYTF. The CDR3, as DNA: TGTGCCTGGAATGCAGGGAGACAGGGCCATGGCTACACCTTC.

The V and J genes are TRBV16 and TRBJ2-7; 9 bases line up with TRBD1. CDR3 size: 16 residues. Germline V gene data show CDR1 as KGHSY and CDR2 as FQNENV. V shed 0 bases, J shed 1 base, and the junction held 4 bases outside the gene matches. As DNA, the CDR3 is TGTGCCAGCAGCCAATCCGAGACAGGGGGATCCTACGAGCAGTACTTC. Translation: CASSQSETGGSYEQYF.

This chain links TRBV19 with TRBJ1-3; D ambiguous. Germline loops: CDR1 LNHDA, CDR2 SQIVND (reference sequence). This CDR3 is built from 12 residues. V dropped 10 bases and J dropped 7 bases, with 14 bases sitting between them. In DNA, the CDR3 is TGTGCCACCCGGACTCCGGGTAACACCATATATTTT. Translating it yields CATRTPGNTIYF.

The V call is TRBV6-8, the J call TRBJ2-5; D remains ambiguous. Germline V gene lookup returns CDR1 MNHGY and CDR2 SAAAGT. The V end lost 3 bases, the J end lost 5 bases, and 4 bases lay between the germline ends. CDR3 length equals 11 residues. The CDR3 spells CASSYMETQYF. The CDR3 bases are TGTGCCAGCAGTTATATGGAGACCCAGTACTTC.

V usage is TRBV30 and J usage is TRBJ2-2; 8 bases align to TRBD1. Germline CDR1 GTSNPN, CDR2 SVGIG (reference sequence). After removal of 4 bases from V and 5 bases from J, the junction contained 9 bases not matched to a gene. The CDR3 spans 15 residues. CDR3 sequence (DNA): TGTGCCTGGAAGACCCAGGGGGCATGGACCGGGGAGCTGTTTTTT. Amino acid sequence: CAWKTQGAWTGELFF.

The rearrangement links TRBV7-8 to TRBJ2-5; D is possibly TRBD1 (7 bases). Germline CDR1 reads SGHVS; CDR2 reads FQNEAQ. The CDR3 loop spans 17 amino acids. The V end was cut by 5 bases, the J end by 1 base, with 20 bases between. CDR3 region: CASSPPWGDSAQETQYF. The CDR3 nucleotides are TGTGCCAGCAGCCCACCTTGGGGGGACAGCGCCCAAGAGACCCAGTACTTC.

The V call is TRBV4-3, the J call TRBJ1-5; no clear D. The CDR3 covers 14 residues. Trimming took 2 bases from V and 5 from J, leaving 10 bases between them. Germline CDR1 reads LGHNA; CDR2 reads YSLEER. The CDR3 bases are TGCGCCAGCAGCCAAAGTTTAGCGGATCAGCCCCAGCATTTT. This codes for CASSQSLADQPQHF.

The V and J genes are TRBV6-2 or TRBV6-3 and TRBJ1-2; D is possibly TRBD1 (6 bases). CDR3 length equals 16 residues. Germline V lookup: CDR1 MNHEY, CDR2 SVGEGT. V was cut by 5 bases and J by 4 bases, with 20 bases left in between. The CDR3 is CASSHRPPTGTYGYTF. DNA of the CDR3: TGTGCCAGCAGTCATCGCCCGCCCACAGGGACCTATGGCTACACCTTC.

V usage is TRBV28 and J usage is TRBJ2-7, with TRBD2 matching over 7 bases. Germline CDR1 reads MDHEN; CDR2 reads SYDVKM. The CDR3 is 15 residues long. V lost 4 bases, J lost 5 bases, and 11 bases stayed unmatched. CDR3 amino acids: CASSSLGRESHEQYF. The CDR3, as DNA: TGTGCCAGCAGTTCCCTGGGGCGGGAGTCCCACGAGCAGTACTTC.

The rearrangement joins TRBV29-1 to TRBJ1-1, with D uncertain. Looked up from germline, CDR1 is SQVTM and CDR2 is ANQGSEA. V lost 6 bases and J 5 bases, leaving 16 bases between the germline ends. This CDR3 contains 13 residues. In nucleotides, the CDR3 is TGCAGCGTCGGAAGAGGAGGGCTGACTGAAGCTTTCTTT. As protein: CSVGRGGLTEAFF.

This clone came up a few times. V gene TRBV5-6 combines with J gene TRBJ2-1, with a weak D call TRBD2 (5 bases). The CDR3 covers 11 residues. V was pared by 4 bases and J by 10 bases, with 9 bases between. Germline CDR1 and CDR2: SGHDT and YYEEEE. DNA for the CDR3: TGTGCCAGCAGCGTTAGGAGGGAGCAGTTCTTC. Translating it yields CASSVRREQFF.

The gene calls are TRBV5-1 and TRBJ2-1; TRBD2 aligns across 9 bases. The CDR3 is 14 amino acids. V lost 6 bases, J lost 4 bases, and 5 bases stayed unmatched. CDR1 is SGHRS, CDR2 YFSETQ, per germline. The CDR3: CASTQRGEYNEQFF. CDR3 bases: TGCGCCAGCACCCAGCGGGGGGAATACAATGAGCAGTTCTTC.

This clone was seen just once. V gene TRBV7-3 combines with J gene TRBJ2-1, with 8 bases identical to TRBD2. The CDR3 runs to 15 residues. Trimming took 4 bases from V and 5 from J; bases not matched to a gene: 7. From germline, CDR1 is SGHTA and CDR2 FQGTGA. CDR3 protein: CASSSYSGGNNEQFF. Here the CDR3 DNA reads TGTGCCAGCAGCTCTTACAGCGGGGGTAACAATGAGCAGTTCTTC. Combining the CDR3 with reference TRBV7-3 and TRBJ2-1 gives the whole variable domain GAGVSQTPSNKVTEKGKYVELRCDPISGHTALYWYRQSLGQGPEFLIYFQGTGAADDSGLPNDRFFAVRPEGSVSTLKIQRTERGDSAVYLCASSSYSGGNNEQFFGPGTRLTVL.

This clone was seen only once. The CDR3 sequence is CASSKLTGIAKDGYTF. In DNA, the CDR3 is TGTGCCAGCAGCAAACTGACAGGGATCGCGAAGGATGGCTACACCTTC. The chain joins TRBV14 to TRBJ1-2, with 7 nucleotides matching TRBD1. The CDR3 runs to 16 residues. The V gene end was trimmed by 5 bases and the J gene end by 6 bases; junction bases not matched to a gene: 15. CDR1 and CDR2 from the germline V gene are SGHDN and FVKESK.

The V and J genes are TRBV6-6 and TRBJ1-5; TRBD1 matches at 7 bases. The ends lost 2 bases at V and 8 bases at J; junction bases unmatched: 9. CDR1 is MNHNY, CDR2 SVGAGI, per germline (reference sequence). The CDR3 sequence is 15 residues long. Here the CDR3 DNA reads TGTGCCAGCAGTTACCGTGGGACAGCCGGGGAGCCCCAGCATTTT. It is translated as CASSYRGTAGEPQHF.

This chain connects TRBV4-2 to TRBJ1-5, with 9 bases that match TRBD1. The J segment lost 1 base and the V segment lost 1 base, leaving 5 bases of the junction unmatched. The CDR3 extends over 17 amino acids. Germline V gene data show CDR1 as LGHNA and CDR2 as YNFKEQ. DNA of the CDR3: TGTGCCAGCAGCCAAGGGGGACAGGGTTGGAGCAATCAGCCCCAGCATTTT. The encoded protein is CASSQGGQGWSNQPQHF.

This clone showed up just a few times. The DNA of the CDR3 is TGCGCCAGCAGCTTGGCAGGCGACTATGGCTACACCTTC. It codes for CASSLAGDYGYTF. This rearrangement joins TRBV5-1 to TRBJ1-2, with unresolved D. In germline, CDR1 is SGHRS, CDR2 YFSETQ. The CDR3 length is 13 residues. V was cut by 0 bases and J by 3 bases, with 6 bases left in between.

The chain combines TRBV7-3 with TRBJ1-5; 7 bases fit TRBD1. This CDR3 is 13 amino acids long. Germline-derived CDR1 and CDR2 are SGHTA and FQGTGA. Trimming cost V 5 bases and J 6 bases; bases outside gene matches: 4. The CDR3 reads CASSRDRAQPQHF. The CDR3 DNA reads TGTGCCAGCAGCCGTGACAGGGCTCAGCCCCAGCATTTT.

This chain connects TRBV7-2 to TRBJ2-1; 8 bases agree with TRBD2. Germline V gene sequence: CDR1 SGHTA, CDR2 FQGNSA. CDR3 size: 15 residues. The junction had 15 bases not matched to a gene; V was cut back by 6 bases and J by 11 bases. The CDR3 nucleotides are TGTGCCAGCAGAGCCCCTAGCGGGCTTAGCGCGAAGCAGTTCTTC. The encoded protein is CASRAPSGLSAKQFF.

The V call is TRBV7-2, the J call TRBJ2-2, with D hard to call. Between the trimmed V and J ends, which lost 2 bases and 0 bases, there was a span of 19 bases. CDR1 and CDR2 (germline): SGHTA, FQGNSA. CDR3 size: 19 residues. This CDR3 reads CASSLIPLLDSANTGELFF. CDR3 DNA: TGTGCCAGCAGCTTAATCCCCCTCTTAGATTCCGCGAACACCGGGGAGCTGTTTTTT.

This chain joins TRBV3-1 (or the pseudogene TRBV3-2) and TRBJ2-5, with 8 bases matching TRBD2. After removal of 4 bases from V and 6 bases from J, the junction contained 10 bases not matched to a gene. The V gene's germline CDR1 is LGHDT and CDR2 YNNKEL (reference sequence). The CDR3 is 15 residues long. As DNA, the CDR3 is TGTGCCAGCAGCCCAAAGAGCGGGGGATGGAAGACCCAGTACTTC. This sequence encodes CASSPKSGGWKTQYF.

The V gene is TRBV30, the J gene TRBJ2-4; no reliable D call. Germline-derived CDR1 and CDR2 are GTSNPN and SVGIG (reference sequence). This CDR3 spans 15 amino acids. V dropped 0 bases and J dropped 4 bases, with 13 bases sitting between them. This CDR3 reads CAWSVPDATKNIQYF. For the CDR3, the DNA is TGTGCCTGGAGTGTACCCGACGCGACTAAAAACATTCAGTACTTC.

The genes are TRBV27 and TRBJ2-7; possible D gene TRBD2, 6 bases. The CDR3 is 16 amino acids. Looked up from germline, CDR1 is MNHEY and CDR2 is SMNVEV (reference sequence). V shed 5 bases and J shed 0 bases, with 17 bases lying between them. In nucleotides, the CDR3 is TGTGCCAGCAGTAATAGTGCCGGGACTCTCTCCTACGAGCAGTACTTC. Translated, it gives CASSNSAGTLSYEQYF.

The rearrangement links TRBV4-1 to TRBJ1-5; D is uncertain. Trimming cost V 0 bases and J 5 bases, with 5 bases left between them. From germline, CDR1 is MGHRA and CDR2 YSYEKL. This CDR3 spans 13 amino acids. CDR3 bases: TGCGCCAGCAGCCAAGATGTATATCAGCCCCAGCATTTT. It encodes CASSQDVYQPQHF.

The chain carries TRBV7-9 and TRBJ1-1; D ambiguous. CDR1 is SEHNR, CDR2 FQNEAQ, per germline (reference sequence). The CDR3 covers 15 residues. V dropped 1 base and J dropped 0 bases, with 9 bases sitting between them. CDR3: CASSLEGLMNTEAFF. For the CDR3, the DNA is TGTGCCAGCAGCTTAGAAGGACTCATGAACACTGAAGCTTTCTTT. Full variable domain (outside the CDR3, taken from reference TRBV7-9 and TRBJ1-1): DTGVSQNPRHKITKRGQNVTFRCDPISEHNRLYWYRQTLGQGPEFLTYFQNEAQLEKSRLLSDRFSAERPKGSFSTLEIQRTEQGDSAMYLCASSLEGLMNTEAFFGQGTRLTVV.